This T cell receptor (beta chain) was identified during a study of blood T cell repertoires in COVID-19. At the level of the study: Sites across the United States, Italy and Spain contributed samples from acute and convalescent COVID-19. PBMCs, B-cell-depleted T cells, or T cells were the source of the cDNA or gDNA that made up the material.

Original processing methods: Nucleated cell number was recorded as an estimate derived from reference gene primer amplification. Measured with immunoSEQ multiplex PCR; TCRdb has only the in-frame clones, and not every one. From that table come the V and J calls and clone size; the DNA was used to work out D and trimming. This table holds roughly 200,000 clones, approximately 88% found once. This CDR3 is 16 amino acids long. Germline V lookup: CDR1 LGHNA, CDR2 YNFKEQ. With 1 base removed from V and 0 bases from J, the gap between germline ends came to 13 bases. This clone was recorded a few times. This sequence was found in a woman in her thirties or forties with COVID-19, enrolled during active disease. This rearrangement joins TRBV4-2 to TRBJ2-7, with a weak D call TRBD2 (6 bases). The specimen was peripheral blood. In DNA, the CDR3 is TGTGCCAGCAGCCAAGGGGTTGGTAGCGGCTCCTACGAGCAGTACTTC. Translating it yields CASSQGVGSGSYEQYF.